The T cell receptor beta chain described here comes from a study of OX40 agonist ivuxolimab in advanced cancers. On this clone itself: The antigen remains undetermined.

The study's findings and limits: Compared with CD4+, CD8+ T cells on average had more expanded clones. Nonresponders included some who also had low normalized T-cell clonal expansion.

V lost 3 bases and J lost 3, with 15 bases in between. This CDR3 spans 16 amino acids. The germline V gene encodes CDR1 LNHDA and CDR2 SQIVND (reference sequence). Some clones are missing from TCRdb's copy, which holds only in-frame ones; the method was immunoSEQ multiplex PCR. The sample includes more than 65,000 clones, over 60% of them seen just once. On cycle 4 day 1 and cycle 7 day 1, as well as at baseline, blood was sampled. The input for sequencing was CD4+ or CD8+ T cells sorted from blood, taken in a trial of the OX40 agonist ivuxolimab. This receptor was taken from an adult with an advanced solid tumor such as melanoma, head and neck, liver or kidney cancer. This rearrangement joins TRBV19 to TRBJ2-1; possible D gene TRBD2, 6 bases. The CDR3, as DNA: TGTGCCAGTAGTATTTGGTCCCAGGGAGGCTACAATGAGCAGTTCTTC. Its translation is CASSIWSQGGYNEQFF.